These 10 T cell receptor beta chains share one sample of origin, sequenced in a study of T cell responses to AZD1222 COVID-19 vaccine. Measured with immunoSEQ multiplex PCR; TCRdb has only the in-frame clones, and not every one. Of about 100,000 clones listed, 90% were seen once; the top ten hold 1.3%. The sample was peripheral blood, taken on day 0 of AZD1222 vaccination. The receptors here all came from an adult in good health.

The CDR3 sequence: CATSESGQGGPEAFF. For the CDR3, the DNA is TGCGCCACATCTGAATCGGGACAGGGAGGACCTGAAGCTTTCTTT. This chain uses TRBV5-1 with TRBJ1-1; 9 positions match TRBD1. The ends lost 9 bases at V and 6 bases at J; junction bases unmatched: 15. CDR1 and CDR2 (germline): SGHRS, YFSETQ. The CDR3 is made up of 15 amino acids.

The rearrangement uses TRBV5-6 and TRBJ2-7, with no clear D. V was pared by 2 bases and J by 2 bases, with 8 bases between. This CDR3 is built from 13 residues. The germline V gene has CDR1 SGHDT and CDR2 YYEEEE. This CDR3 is CASSLDIAYEQYF. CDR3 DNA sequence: TGTGCCAGCAGCTTAGATATAGCCTACGAGCAGTACTTC.

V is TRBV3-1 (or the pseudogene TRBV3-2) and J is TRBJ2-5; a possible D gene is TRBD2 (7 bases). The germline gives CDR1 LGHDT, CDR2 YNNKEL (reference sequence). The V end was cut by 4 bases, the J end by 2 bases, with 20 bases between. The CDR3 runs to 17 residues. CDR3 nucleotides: TGTGCCAGCAGCCTCTTCTTCGGGCGGGGGACACAAGAGACCCAGTACTTC. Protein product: CASSLFFGRGTQETQYF.

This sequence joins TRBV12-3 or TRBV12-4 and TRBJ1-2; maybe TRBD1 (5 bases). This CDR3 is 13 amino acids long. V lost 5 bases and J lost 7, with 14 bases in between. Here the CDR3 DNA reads TGTGCCAGCAGTAAGGGACTAACTCTTGGCTACACCTTC. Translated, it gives CASSKGLTLGYTF.

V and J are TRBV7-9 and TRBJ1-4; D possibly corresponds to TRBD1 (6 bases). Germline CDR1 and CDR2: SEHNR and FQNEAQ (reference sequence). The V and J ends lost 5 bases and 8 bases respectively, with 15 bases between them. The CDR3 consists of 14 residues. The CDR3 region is CASSRGPNREKLFF. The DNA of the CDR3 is TGTGCCAGCAGCCGGGGGCCAAATAGGGAAAAACTGTTTTTT. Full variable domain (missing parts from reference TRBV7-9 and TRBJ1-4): DTGVSQNPRHKITKRGQNVTFRCDPISEHNRLYWYRQTLGQGPEFLTYFQNEAQLEKSRLLSDRFSAERPKGSFSTLEIQRTEQGDSAMYLCASSRGPNREKLFFGSGTQLSVL.

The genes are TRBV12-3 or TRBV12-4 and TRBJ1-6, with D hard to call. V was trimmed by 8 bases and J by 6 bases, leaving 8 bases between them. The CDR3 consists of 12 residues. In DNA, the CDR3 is TGTGCCAGCGGGGTTGGTAATTCACCCCTCCACTTT. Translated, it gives CASGVGNSPLHF.

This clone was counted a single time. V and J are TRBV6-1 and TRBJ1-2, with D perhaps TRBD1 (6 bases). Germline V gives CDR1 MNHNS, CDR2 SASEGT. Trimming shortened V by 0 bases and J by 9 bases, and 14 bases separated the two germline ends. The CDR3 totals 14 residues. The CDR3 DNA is TGTGCCAGCAGTGAAGCATGGGGGGCGCGGAGCTACACCTTC. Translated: CASSEAWGARSYTF.

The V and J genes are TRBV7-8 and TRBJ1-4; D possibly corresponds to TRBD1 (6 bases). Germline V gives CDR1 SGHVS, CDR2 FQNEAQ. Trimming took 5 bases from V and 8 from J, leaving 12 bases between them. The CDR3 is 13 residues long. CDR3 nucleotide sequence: TGTGCCAGCAGCCCAGGGGTAGAGGAAAAACTGTTTTTT. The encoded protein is CASSPGVEEKLFF.

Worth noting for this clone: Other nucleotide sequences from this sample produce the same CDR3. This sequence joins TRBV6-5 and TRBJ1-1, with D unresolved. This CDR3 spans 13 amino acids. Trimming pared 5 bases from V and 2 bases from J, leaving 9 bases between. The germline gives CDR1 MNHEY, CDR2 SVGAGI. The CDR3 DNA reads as TGTGCCAGCAGTCCAACAAGAAACACTGAAGCTTTCTTT. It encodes CASSPTRNTEAFF.

The CDR3 DNA sequence: TGTGCCTTAACGGGGGGGTGGCAGTTCTTC. Translated, it gives CALTGGWQFF. This sequence joins TRBV21-1 and TRBJ2-1; the table's D call of TRBD2 was not tested on the DNA. TRBV21-1 is a recognized pseudogene. This CDR3 comprises 10 residues.